The rows below give T cell receptor beta chains drawn from one sample of a study of blood T cell repertoires in COVID-19. Measured with immunoSEQ multiplex PCR; TCRdb has only the in-frame clones, and not every one. The repertoire holds about 320,000 clones, with roughly nine tenths as singletons. What was sequenced was PBMCs or T cells enriched from blood (not recorded which). These receptors all stem from a woman aged 25 to 39 who had been exposed to COVID-19. The CDR3 runs from the conserved cysteine through the conserved F or W. D genes are given only for firm matches. Some rows mark clone size as missing; the rest say once, few, many or name a class of expanded clone.

abundance: .; j_gene: TRBJ1-5; v_gene: TRBV27; d_gene: TRBD1; CDR3aa: CASSPRTGTSGPQHF; CDR3nt: TGTGCCAGCAGTCCCCGGACAGGGACATCAGGGCCCCAGCATTTT
abundance: .; j_gene: TRBJ2-3; v_gene: TRBV19; d_gene: TRBD2; CDR3aa: CASSSSGRGTDTQYF; CDR3nt: TGTGCCAGTAGTTCCTCGGGGAGGGGCACAGATACGCAGTATTTT
abundance: .; j_gene: TRBJ2-5; v_gene: TRBV5-1; d_gene: .; CDR3aa: CASSLVGTGGETQYF; CDR3nt: TGCGCCAGCAGCTTGGTGGGTACAGGTGGTGAGACCCAGTACTTC
abundance: .; j_gene: TRBJ2-7; v_gene: TRBV19; d_gene: TRBD1; CDR3aa: CATRTGSYEQYF; CDR3nt: TGTGCCACAAGGACAGGGTCGTACGAGCAGTACTTC
abundance: .; j_gene: TRBJ1-1; v_gene: TRBV7-9; d_gene: .; CDR3aa: CASSSRVANTEAFF; CDR3nt: TGTGCCAGCAGCTCCAGGGTGGCGAACACTGAAGCTTTCTTT
abundance: .; j_gene: TRBJ2-3; v_gene: TRBV7-3; d_gene: TRBD2; CDR3aa: CASSPTSLDTQYF; CDR3nt: TGTGCCAGCAGCCCGACTAGCCTGGATACGCAGTATTTT
abundance: .; j_gene: TRBJ2-1; v_gene: TRBV12-3/TRBV12-4; d_gene: .; CDR3aa: CASSLGGPLFF; CDR3nt: TGTGCCAGCAGTTTAGGGGGGCCACTCTTCTTC
abundance: .; j_gene: TRBJ2-3; v_gene: TRBV30; d_gene: TRBD1; CDR3aa: CAWSPTTGSIPDTQYF; CDR3nt: TGTGCCTGGAGCCCGACGACAGGGAGCATCCCAGATACGCAGTATTTT
abundance: .; j_gene: TRBJ2-2; v_gene: TRBV4-1; d_gene: TRBD2; CDR3aa: CASSQPGLAGIPRELFF; CDR3nt: TGCGCCAGCAGCCAACCAGGCCTAGCGGGGATACCGAGGGAGCTGTTTTTT
abundance: .; j_gene: TRBJ1-2; v_gene: TRBV9; d_gene: .; CDR3aa: CASSRGGNYGYTF; CDR3nt: TGTGCCAGCAGCCGAGGGGGTAACTATGGCTACACCTTC
abundance: .; j_gene: TRBJ2-1; v_gene: TRBV6-2/TRBV6-3; d_gene: TRBD2; CDR3aa: CASSPGRGFSYNEQFF; CDR3nt: TGTGCCAGCAGCCCAGGGCGGGGGTTTTCGTACAATGAGCAGTTCTTC
abundance: .; j_gene: TRBJ1-5; v_gene: TRBV10-3; d_gene: .; CDR3aa: CAISEDSRIQPQHF; CDR3nt: TGTGCCATCAGTGAGGACTCGAGAATTCAGCCCCAGCATTTT
abundance: .; j_gene: TRBJ2-5; v_gene: TRBV7-2; d_gene: TRBD2; CDR3aa: CASSLVGGGNQETQYF; CDR3nt: TGTGCCAGCAGCTTAGTAGGCGGGGGGAACCAAGAGACCCAGTACTTC
abundance: few; j_gene: TRBJ1-1; v_gene: TRBV5-1; d_gene: TRBD1; CDR3aa: CASSFDRVAFF; CDR3nt: TGCGCCAGCAGCTTCGACAGGGTAGCTTTCTTT
abundance: .; j_gene: TRBJ1-1; v_gene: TRBV29-1; d_gene: .; CDR3aa: CSVTGTLNTEAFF; CDR3nt: TGCAGCGTAACCGGGACACTGAACACTGAAGCTTTCTTT
abundance: .; j_gene: TRBJ2-7; v_gene: TRBV11-2; d_gene: .; CDR3aa: CASSLAGEVEQYF; CDR3nt: TGTGCCAGCAGCTTAGCGGGGGAAGTCGAGCAGTACTTC
abundance: .; j_gene: TRBJ1-3; v_gene: TRBV3-1/TRBV3-2; d_gene: .; CDR3aa: CASSQEGTSYSGNTIYF; CDR3nt: TGTGCCAGCAGCCAAGAAGGGACTTCCTACTCTGGAAACACCATATATTTT
abundance: .; j_gene: TRBJ2-1; v_gene: TRBV10-3; d_gene: TRBD2; CDR3aa: CAISSGLALSEQFF; CDR3nt: TGTGCCATCAGCTCGGGACTAGCGTTATCTGAGCAGTTCTTC